This T cell receptor beta chain was recovered during a study of T-cell memory formation after mild COVID-19 (dated by TCRdb to about 2021). Describing the broader study: TCR sequence clusters from the two donors were found to be largely donor specific. T-cell clones expanding and contracting after mild COVID-19 in a couple of donors were tracked by longitudinal TCRalpha and TCRbeta repertoire sequencing. Two young, previously healthy adult volunteers, one female and one male, were included in the cohort.

This clonotype was seen a few times. Its specific antigen is unknown. No per-base quality is available; no much larger clone lies one base away. Ficoll-Paque density gradient centrifugation was used to isolate PBMCs. Study-wide conclusions, independent of this receptor: The second-wave clones that peaked on day 37 were not confirmed to be SARS-CoV-2 specific. Clones that contracted from day 15 to 85 showed balanced CD4/CD8 phenotypes, whereas a second wave of clones that expanded from day 15 to 37 leaned towards CD4+. Contracting CD4+ clones turned up mainly in the CM and EM memory subsets, whereas EMRA was where CD8+ clones were enriched. Some responding clones were detected in pre-infection memory, which suggested that pre-existing cross-reactive memory T cells had joined the SARS-CoV-2 response. Only a couple of mild cases were covered by the study, and larger cohorts that include severe cases with pre-infection samples were considered necessary.

Measured from the cysteine to the phenylalanine, the CDR3 is 16 residues long. The sequence is cut down to CDR3 DNA, 48 bases in frame from base 1. V is cut by 7 bases and J by 3 bases, and the space between the germline ends is 17 bases. Sequences KGHDR (CDR1) and SFDVKD (CDR2) are obtained from the germline V gene. Sequencer: Illumina NovaSeq 6000. Using 5'RACE with constant-segment primers, TCRalpha and TCRbeta cDNA libraries were constructed, with sample barcodes and unique molecular identifiers added in the process. RNA was extracted from every sample with Trizol reagent. Library amplification was performed in two PCR steps, and a second sample barcode and Illumina TruSeq adapters were introduced in the second step. Sequencing of libraries was performed on an Illumina NovaSeq with 2 x 150 bp paired-end reads. Per the original workflow: With migec v1.2.7, reads were demultiplexed and then collapsed into UMI-guided consensus sequences. Using mixcr v2.1.11, UMI consensuses were aligned to TRA and TRB V and J templates and then assembled into clonotypes. Expanded or contracted clonotypes were those called significant by both edgeR and NoisET, with noise models trained on biological replicates. For edgeR calls, the cutoffs were a false discovery rate-adjusted p below 0.01 and a log2 fold-change threshold of 1. As an exploratory analysis of dynamics, max-normalized trajectories of the 1000 most abundant clonotypes were examined with PCA combined with hierarchical clustering. Separately sequenced CD4+ and CD8+ repertoires were used to assign the CD4 or CD8 phenotype of responding clones. The public reads were quality trimmed at Q25 with fastp and then assembled into clones with MiXCR by TCRdb, keeping productive beta chains. Duplicate CDR3 protein sequences are folded into a single record with the most common DNA and genes. The V and J calls reflect TCRdb's pipeline rather than the authors' work. The sample yields 140,000 or so distinct CDR3 sequences; 14% were counted once. The top ten hold under 30% of the sample.

Sequenced: PBMCs or a T cell subset sorted from them (not recorded which). This receptor was taken from an adult woman who had mild COVID-19 (a few samples of this study predate the infection). The sample titles of this study are shuffled in the database, so cell type and time point are left out; the donor was told from shared clones. The V gene is TRBV24-1 and the J gene is TRBJ2-2; 6 matching bases give a weak D call of TRBD1. The CDR3 in this case is CATRSDRTPYTGELFF. In nucleotides, the sequence is TGTGCCACCAGATCCGACAGGACCCCTTACACCGGGGAGCTGTTTTTT.